The 30 T cell receptor beta chains listed next were all sequenced from one sample in a study of cytomegalovirus exposure and HLA in healthy donors. The PCR was carried out with 60 Vbeta primers and 13 Jbeta primers. Profiled with immunoSEQ multiplex PCR; TCRdb holds only in-frame clones, not every one. The sample shows around 150,000 clones, over 80% of them seen only once. The sequenced sample was PBMCs. The receptors were gathered from a man aged 40-55 years in good health and CMV-seronegative.

This chain uses TRBV5-4 with TRBJ2-4, with 9 bases matching TRBD1. CDR1 and CDR2 (germline): SGHNT, YYREEE (reference sequence). The V and J ends lost 4 bases and 5 bases, in that order; junction bases with no gene match: 4. The CDR3 consists of 14 residues. The CDR3 loop is CASSLGDRENIQYF. DNA for the CDR3: TGTGCCAGCAGCCTGGGGGACAGGGAAAACATTCAGTACTTC.

This clone was seen more than once but under ten times. J is TRBJ2-7 and V is TRBV30; D is perhaps TRBD2 (7 bases). CDR3 size: 16 residues. Germline V CDR1 and CDR2: GTSNPN, SVGIG (reference sequence). Trimming stripped 3 bases from V and 5 bases from J, with 23 bases between. The CDR3 DNA is TGTGCCTGGAGGATTAAGAGGAGGGGGGGCCGCGACGAGCAGTACTTC. Protein product: CAWRIKRRGGRDEQYF.

The J gene is TRBJ1-1, the V gene TRBV27; TRBD1 matches 10 bases. This CDR3 has 15 residues. Unmatched junction bases numbered 3, after V lost 4 bases and J lost 1 base. In germline, CDR1 is MNHEY, CDR2 SMNVEV (reference sequence). CDR3 nucleotides: TGTGCCAGCAGTTCGGGACAGGGGAGGAACACTGAAGCTTTCTTT. As protein: CASSSGQGRNTEAFF.

This clone has a handful of counts. V and J are TRBV11-2 and TRBJ1-1; D gene unclear. CDR1 and CDR2 from the germline V gene are SGHAT and FQNNGV. Trimming removed 5 bases from V and 5 bases from J, with 9 bases in between. The CDR3 covers 12 residues. This CDR3 reads CASSTQSTEAFF. The DNA of the CDR3 is TGTGCCAGCAGCACCCAGTCGACTGAAGCTTTCTTT.

V is TRBV19 and J is TRBJ2-7; 7 bases fit TRBD2. Looked up from germline, CDR1 is LNHDA and CDR2 is SQIVND (reference sequence). The CDR3 runs to 17 residues. V shed 6 bases and J 0 bases; nucleotides not matched to a gene: 14. This CDR3 is CASRIVHTSASSYEQYF. Here the CDR3 DNA reads TGTGCCAGTAGGATTGTCCACACTAGCGCGAGCTCCTACGAGCAGTACTTC.

The CDR3 DNA reads as TGTGCCACCCGGCAGGGCCCTTTAAACACTGAAGCTTTCTTT. Its protein product is CATRQGPLNTEAFF. J is TRBJ1-1 and V is TRBV19, with D possibly matching TRBD1 (5 bases). The length of the CDR3 is 14 residues. The V end was cut by 10 bases, the J end by 2 bases, with 17 bases between. CDR1 and CDR2 from the germline V gene are LNHDA and SQIVND (reference sequence). Supplemented by reference TRBV19 and TRBJ1-1, the full variable domain reads DGGITQSPKYLFRKEGQNVTLSCEQNLNHDAMYWYRQDPGQGLRLIYYSQIVNDFQKGDIAEGYSVSREKKESFPLTVTSAQKNPTAFYLCATRQGPLNTEAFFGQGTRLTVV.

The chain uses TRBV5-4 and TRBJ2-3; D unresolved. The V and J ends lost 3 bases and 2 bases respectively, with 4 bases between them. CDR1 is SGHNT, CDR2 YYREEE, per germline (reference sequence). This CDR3 contains 12 residues. CDR3 region: CASSSFTDTQYF. The CDR3 region has the DNA TGTGCCAGCAGCTCGTTCACAGATACGCAGTATTTT. The full variable domain, rest sourced from reference TRBV5-4 and TRBJ2-3, is ETGVTQSPTHLIKTRGQQVTLRCSSQSGHNTVSWYQQALGQGPQFIFQYYREEENGRGNFPPRFSGLQFPNYSSELNVNALELDDSALYLCASSSFTDTQYFGPGTRLTVL.

This clone has just one count. The chain combines TRBV11-2 with TRBJ1-6; D gene unclear. CDR1 is SGHAT and CDR2 is FQNNGV in the germline V gene. This CDR3 has 13 residues. The V gene lost 5 bases and the J gene lost 8 bases, with 10 bases spanning the gap. CDR3 in amino acids: CASSQAGYSPLHF. The CDR3 bases are TGTGCCAGCAGCCAAGCGGGGTATTCACCCCTCCACTTT.

V gene TRBV9 combines with J gene TRBJ2-5, with a tentative D call TRBD2 (6 bases). The germline V gene encodes CDR1 SGDLS and CDR2 YYNGEE. CDR3 length equals 15 residues. Trimming pared 1 base from V and 1 base from J, leaving 11 bases between. CDR3 DNA: TGTGCCAGCAGCGTAACGGTGGGGGGCCAAGAGACCCAGTACTTC. It yields the protein CASSVTVGGQETQYF.

The rearrangement links TRBV19 to TRBJ2-7, with a tentative D call TRBD1 (6 bases). The CDR3 consists of 13 residues. V was cut by 7 bases and J by 3 bases, with 13 bases left in between. The germline V gene has CDR1 LNHDA and CDR2 SQIVND (reference sequence). The CDR3 sequence is CASMDSNLYEQYF. The CDR3 coding sequence is TGTGCCAGTATGGACAGTAACCTCTACGAGCAGTACTTC.

The chain couples TRBV6-5 to TRBJ2-2; D uncertain. Germline values: CDR1 MNHEY, CDR2 SVGAGI. This CDR3 is built from 12 residues. Trimming took 4 bases from V and 7 from J, leaving 7 bases between them. The CDR3 coding sequence is TGTGCCAGCAGTTGGAGTGGCGGGGAGCTGTTTTTT. Translating it yields CASSWSGGELFF.

This clone appeared a few times. This sequence joins TRBV6-5 and TRBJ2-7; perhaps TRBD2 as D (6 bases). The CDR3 has 14 amino acids. CDR1 is MNHEY, CDR2 SVGAGI, per germline. Trimming cost V 5 bases and J 6 bases, with 17 bases left between them. DNA of the CDR3: TGTGCCAGCAGTCTAACCGCGGTGGGAGGCGAGCAGTACTTC. Its protein is CASSLTAVGGEQYF.

This sequence joins TRBV4-2 and TRBJ2-4; 14 nucleotides line up with TRBD2. CDR1 is LGHNA, CDR2 YNFKEQ, per germline. V was pared by 2 bases and J by 6 bases, with 9 bases of the junction left unmatched. There are 18 residues in the CDR3. The DNA of the CDR3 is TGTGCCAGCAGCCAAACCGGGACTAGCGGGAGCGGGAGAAACATTCAGTACTTC. Translated: CASSQTGTSGSGRNIQYF.

The rearrangement links TRBV10-3 to TRBJ2-7; tentatively, D is TRBD2 (6 bases). CDR1 and CDR2 (germline): ENHRY, SYGVKD. V was trimmed by 7 bases and J by 6 bases, leaving 22 bases between them. The CDR3 length is 15 residues. The chain's CDR3 is CAINDPGGTPGEQYF. The CDR3 bases are TGTGCCATCAACGACCCCGGCGGGACCCCTGGCGAGCAGTACTTC.

The gene calls are TRBV7-2 and TRBJ2-5, with D possibly matching TRBD2 (6 bases). The CDR3 is 14 residues long. Looked up from germline, CDR1 is SGHTA and CDR2 is FQGNSA. Between the trimmed V and J ends, which lost 3 bases and 3 bases, there was a span of 11 bases. CDR3 amino acids: CASSFQGGKETQYF. In DNA, the CDR3 is TGTGCCAGCAGCTTCCAGGGAGGTAAAGAGACCCAGTACTTC.

The chain combines TRBV5-6 with TRBJ2-3; TRBD1 matches 11 bases. J lost 3 bases, V lost 4 bases, and 4 bases had no gene match. Germline assignment: CDR1 SGHDT and CDR2 YYEEEE. There are 15 residues in the CDR3. In DNA, the CDR3 is TGTGCCAGCAGCGTGGACAGGGGGCAAACAGATACGCAGTATTTT. Translating gives CASSVDRGQTDTQYF.

The genes are TRBV11-2 and TRBJ1-4; D may be TRBD1 (5 bases). Looked up from germline, CDR1 is SGHAT and CDR2 is FQNNGV. V dropped 1 base and J dropped 7 bases, with 10 bases sitting between them. The CDR3 is 14 residues long. For the CDR3, the DNA is TGTGCCAGCAGCTTAGGCAGGGCTAGTGAAAAACTGTTTTTT. Translation gives CASSLGRASEKLFF.

The CDR3 here is CASSDRDRGVSYEQYF. In DNA, the CDR3 is TGTGCCAGCAGCGACCGGGACAGGGGGGTCTCCTACGAGCAGTACTTC. This chain uses TRBV7-2 with TRBJ2-7, with TRBD1 identical over 11 bases. Germline CDR1 reads SGHTA; CDR2 reads FQGNSA. The CDR3 has 16 residues. J was trimmed by 0 bases and V by 5 bases; bases with no gene match: 6.

V and J are TRBV6-1 and TRBJ2-7; D is possibly TRBD2 (6 bases). This CDR3 contains 14 residues. Germline V gene lookup returns CDR1 MNHNS and CDR2 SASEGT. Trimming took off 1 base at V and 3 bases at J, with 10 bases between the two ends. The CDR3 DNA reads TGTGCCAGCAGTGAAGGGCTAGCGTTCTACGAGCAGTACTTC. Its protein is CASSEGLAFYEQYF.

This chain uses TRBV6-1 with TRBJ1-6, with a possible D match to TRBD1 (6 bases). Trimming cost V 0 bases and J 14 bases, with 8 bases left between them. Germline lookup yields CDR1 MNHNS and CDR2 SASEGT. This CDR3 is 12 amino acids long. The CDR3 bases are TGTGCCAGCAGTGAAGCTACAGGGTCCCTCCACTTT. Translation: CASSEATGSLHF.

The genes are TRBV18 and TRBJ2-7; D perhaps matches TRBD1 (7 bases). CDR3 length: 13 residues. Per the germline V gene, CDR1 is KGHSH and CDR2 is LQKENI. V lost 5 bases and J 6 bases, leaving 14 bases between the germline ends. DNA for the CDR3: TGTGCCAGCTCAATACAGGGGACTGGCGAGCAGTACTTC. Residues: CASSIQGTGEQYF.

In this sample, this clone turned up a few times. The chain uses TRBV11-2 and TRBJ2-3, with D perhaps matching TRBD2 (6 bases). The germline CDR1 and CDR2 sequences are SGHAT and FQNNGV. This CDR3 comprises 18 residues. V shed 1 base and J shed 1 base, with 18 bases lying between them. CDR3 sequence reads: CASSLGRGKGYGTDTQYF. Here the CDR3 DNA reads TGTGCCAGCAGCTTAGGTCGCGGGAAAGGGTACGGCACAGATACGCAGTATTTT.

The chain has TRBV11-2 and TRBJ2-5; TRBD1 agrees at 8 bases. The V and J ends lost 1 base and 3 bases, in that order; junction bases with no gene match: 1. CDR1 is SGHAT and CDR2 is FQNNGV in the germline V gene. This CDR3 has 14 residues. For the CDR3, the DNA is TGTGCCAGCAGCTTAGGGACAGGGAAAGAGACCCAGTACTTC. This sequence encodes CASSLGTGKETQYF.

The chain joins TRBV5-4 to TRBJ2-2, with D tentatively TRBD2 (5 bases). Germline V CDR1 and CDR2: SGHNT, YYREEE (reference sequence). The length of the CDR3 is 14 residues. V dropped 2 bases and J dropped 8 bases, with 13 bases sitting between them. The CDR3 here is CASSFRRSPGELFF. The CDR3 DNA is TGTGCCAGCAGCTTCCGGAGGTCCCCGGGGGAGCTGTTTTTT.

This clone has a handful of counts. The chain combines TRBV4-1 with TRBJ1-4; D may be TRBD1 (5 bases). V lost 0 bases and J lost 4, with 15 bases in between. CDR3 length equals 17 residues. CDR1 and CDR2 (germline): MGHRA, YSYEKL. CDR3 sequence: CASSQDLAGHLNEKLFF. The CDR3 DNA reads TGCGCCAGCAGCCAAGATTTAGCTGGACACCTTAATGAAAAACTGTTTTTT.

This clone appeared a single time. V is TRBV18 and J is TRBJ1-1; 12 nucleotides agree with TRBD1. This CDR3 is built from 15 residues. Germline values: CDR1 KGHSH, CDR2 LQKENI. V shed 0 bases and J 7 bases; nucleotides not matched to a gene: 3. This CDR3 is CASSPPGQGAVEAFF. CDR3 DNA: TGTGCCAGCTCACCACCGGGACAGGGGGCTGTTGAAGCTTTCTTT.

The chain carries TRBV7-2 and TRBJ1-1; TRBD1 is a possible D gene (6 bases). Trimming took off 4 bases at V and 3 bases at J, with 9 bases between the two ends. Germline CDR1 reads SGHTA; CDR2 reads FQGNSA. The CDR3 loop spans 13 amino acids. The CDR3, as DNA: TGTGCCAGCAGCTCACAGGGTTACACTGAAGCTTTCTTT. Translation gives CASSSQGYTEAFF.

The chain joins TRBV9 to TRBJ2-3; TRBD2 aligns across 9 bases. With 0 bases clipped from V and 2 bases from J, the junction kept 1 base outside the gene matches. Germline V gene data show CDR1 as SGDLS and CDR2 as YYNGEE. The CDR3 spans 15 residues. DNA for the CDR3: TGTGCCAGCAGCGTAGTAGCGGGGGCCACAGATACGCAGTATTTT. This sequence encodes CASSVVAGATDTQYF.

V usage is TRBV18 and J usage is TRBJ2-2; D is ambiguous. Per germline, CDR1 KGHSH and CDR2 LQKENI. CDR3 length equals 15 residues. V was clipped by 1 base and J by 2 bases, with 8 bases between them. The CDR3 reads CASSPRADNTGELFF. In nucleotides, the CDR3 is TGTGCCAGCTCACCACGGGCAGATAACACCGGGGAGCTGTTTTTT.

The chain couples TRBV28 to TRBJ2-7, with D possibly TRBD2 on 5 matching bases. Germline V gives CDR1 MDHEN, CDR2 SYDVKM. This CDR3 is 13 amino acids long. The ends were cut back, 6 bases at V and 4 bases at J, with 13 bases in the middle. The CDR3 DNA follows: TGTGCCAGCAGCAAAAGGGAGCCATACGAGCAGTACTTC. The encoded protein is CASSKREPYEQYF.